Below are 22 T cell receptor beta chains sequenced from a single sample in a study of CD8+CD57+ T cells in acquired aplastic anemia. The TCR beta profiling, which covered VDJ combination and CDR3 sequence, was carried out using genomic DNA as the template. Each CDR3 protein is one row after TCRdb ran MiXCR on the reads. The sample lists roughly 150,000 distinct CDR3 sequences, roughly 40% seen once, with 0.85% to 1.3% in the top ten. The material sequenced was sorted CD4+, CD8+, or CD8+CD57+ T cells (not recorded which) from PBMCs. The receptors come from a human donor in good health.

The chain recombines TRBV29-1 with TRBJ1-2; no firm D call. Trimming cost V 0 bases and J 5 bases, with 4 bases left between them. Germline lookup yields CDR1 SQVTM and CDR2 ANQGSEA. This CDR3 is built from 11 residues. The CDR3 region has the DNA TGCAGCGTTGAAGAAAGGTATGGCTACACCTTC. Amino acids: CSVEERYGYTF.

The V call is TRBV9, the J call TRBJ2-5, with TRBD1 matching 7 bases. The germline gives CDR1 SGDLS, CDR2 YYNGEE. V gave up 0 bases and J gave up 5 bases; unmatched junction bases: 10. The length of the CDR3 is 16 residues. CDR3 sequence reads: CASSVAAGGTWETQYF. In DNA form, the CDR3 reads TGTGCCAGCAGCGTAGCGGCAGGGGGAACCTGGGAGACCCAGTACTTC.

The chain uses TRBV10-3 and TRBJ2-7, with a weak D call TRBD2 (6 bases). CDR3 length: 13 residues. The V gene's germline CDR1 is ENHRY and CDR2 SYGVKD. Trimming took off 10 bases at V and 2 bases at J, with 15 bases between the two ends. The CDR3 nucleotides read TGTGCCAGCGGATTAGCGGCACCCTACGAGCAGTACTTC. Its protein product is CASGLAAPYEQYF.

This clonotype appeared many times. This chain joins TRBV29-1 and TRBJ1-1; 7 nucleotides agree with TRBD1. J gave up 1 base and V 7 bases, and 6 bases lay outside the gene matches. CDR1 is SQVTM and CDR2 is ANQGSEA in the germline V gene. This CDR3 contains 13 residues. For the CDR3, the DNA is TGCAGCGGCCAGACAGGGAGGAACACTGAAGCTTTCTTT. Translating gives CSGQTGRNTEAFF.

This chain links TRBV5-1 with TRBJ2-5; D is perhaps TRBD1 (6 bases). The closer fit of TRBJ2-1 to the DNA end suggests the J call may be wrong. Germline CDR1 is SGHRS and CDR2 is YFSETQ. This CDR3 has 15 amino acids. The CDR3 DNA sequence: TGCGCCAGCAGCTTGGTACAGGGCCCGATAGAGACCCAGTTCTTC. Its translation is CASSLVQGPIETQFF.

A remark on this clonotype: A much larger clone lies one base from this, so it may be a read error. J is TRBJ1-1 and V is TRBV11-2, with a possible D match to TRBD1 (5 bases). This CDR3 is 12 amino acids long. Germline lookup yields CDR1 SGHAT and CDR2 FQNNGV. The CDR3 coding sequence is TGTGCCAGCAGCTTTTTCGGGACTGTAGCTTTCTTT. Its protein product is CASSFFGTVAFF.

The chain recombines TRBV11-3 with TRBJ2-5; TRBD1 might be the D (6 bases). Trimming pared 5 bases from V and 6 bases from J, leaving 13 bases between. The germline V gene has CDR1 SGHNT and CDR2 YENEEA. The CDR3 totals 13 residues. The CDR3 sequence is CASSPSGAKTQYF. CDR3 nucleotide sequence: TGTGCCAGCAGCCCATCAGGGGCGAAGACCCAGTACTTC.

Remarks on this clonotype: A single base separates this from a much larger clone, so it may be a read error. The V call is TRBV7-2, the J call TRBJ2-1, with TRBD2 identical over 9 bases. The CDR3 has 18 residues. Germline CDR1 reads SGHTA; CDR2 reads FQGNSA. The CDR3 DNA reads as TGTGCCAGCAGCTTAGCGGCTAGCGGGGTAAGCTCCTACAATGAGCGGTTCTTC. It specifies CASSLAASGVSSYNERFF.

This clonotype occurred a few times. The genes are TRBV18 and TRBJ2-1; possible D gene TRBD2, 5 bases. The CDR3 is made up of 12 amino acids. CDR1 and CDR2 from the germline V gene are KGHSH and LQKENI. Trimming stripped 5 bases from V and 6 bases from J, with 8 bases between. CDR3 in amino acids: CASSGGTNEQFF. CDR3 sequence (DNA): TGTGCCAGCTCAGGAGGCACCAATGAGCAGTTCTTC.

This clonotype was detected many times. The rearrangement links TRBV6-5 to TRBJ1-1; 7 bases agree with TRBD1. Losses at the gene ends were 4 bases for V and 2 bases for J; bases not matched to a gene: 4. This CDR3 comprises 14 residues. From germline, CDR1 is MNHEY and CDR2 SVGAGI. The CDR3 spells CASSFDRANTEAFF. The CDR3 DNA sequence: TGTGCCAGCAGTTTCGACAGGGCAAACACTGAAGCTTTCTTT.

A word on this clonotype: A much larger clone lies one base from this, so it may be a read error. The V gene is TRBV5-4, the J gene TRBJ1-2; 12 bases map to TRBD1. This CDR3 comprises 14 residues. The germline CDR1 and CDR2 sequences are SGHNT and YYREEE (reference sequence). The CDR3, as DNA: TGTGCCAGCAGCCCGGGACAGGGGGCGCATGGCCACACCTTC. It yields the protein CASSPGQGAHGHTF.

The chain is built from TRBV20-1 and TRBJ2-5; possible D gene TRBD2, 5 bases. Germline CDR1 and CDR2: DFQATT and SNEGSKA (reference sequence). The CDR3 is made up of 12 amino acids. Trimming shortened V by 5 bases and J by 5 bases, and 12 bases separated the two germline ends. The CDR3 sequence is CSAQTGMETQYF. The CDR3 DNA reads as TGCAGTGCTCAGACGGGAATGGAGACCCAGTACTTC.

This clonotype was picked up many times. This rearrangement joins TRBV19 to TRBJ1-4; D is unclear. CDR3 length: 15 amino acids. Germline V CDR1 and CDR2: LNHDA, SQIVND (reference sequence). The germline V and J ends were trimmed by 1 base and 0 bases, with 6 bases remaining between them. The CDR3 DNA reads TGTGCCAGTAGTATAGCCGGGACAACTAATGAAAAACTGTTTTTT. It yields the protein CASSIAGTTNEKLFF.

V usage is TRBV20-1 and J usage is TRBJ2-7, with D possibly called TRBD1 or TRBD2 (6 bases each). The CDR3 has 17 residues. CDR1 DFQATT and CDR2 SNEGSKA come from the germline V gene (reference sequence). The V end lost 1 base, the J end lost 0 bases, and 19 bases lay between the germline ends. For the CDR3, the DNA is TGCAGTGCTAGAGTTGAAAAAGGGGGGACAACCTCCTACGAGCAGTACTTC. Translating gives CSARVEKGGTTSYEQYF.

This clonotype was observed a few times. The chain has TRBV29-1 and TRBJ2-7; TRBD2 might be the D (6 bases). Germline CDR1 and CDR2: SQVTM and ANQGSEA. The CDR3 loop spans 14 amino acids. The V end lost 1 base, the J end lost 5 bases, and 15 bases lay between the germline ends. CDR3 amino acids: CSVEGLGGSDEQYF. The CDR3, as DNA: TGCAGCGTTGAAGGCCTAGGAGGGAGTGACGAGCAGTACTTC.

This rearrangement joins TRBV2 to TRBJ1-6; 7 nucleotides match TRBD1. The CDR3 runs 15 residues. Germline V gives CDR1 SNHLY, CDR2 FYNNEI. J was trimmed by 8 bases and V by 6 bases; bases with no gene match: 10. CDR3 sequence (DNA): TGTGCCAGCAGATTCCCGGGACAGACCTATTCACCCCTCCACTTT. Translating gives CASRFPGQTYSPLHF.

This clonotype has a count of ten or more. The V call is TRBV20-1, the J call TRBJ1-6; D ambiguous. Deletions cut 3 bases from V and 13 bases from J, with 16 bases between. Germline CDR1 and CDR2: DFQATT and SNEGSKA (reference sequence). CDR3 size: 13 residues. CDR3 residues: CSASPPEGLPLHF. DNA of the CDR3: TGCAGTGCTAGCCCTCCGGAGGGTCTGCCCCTCCACTTT.

This clonotype was counted ten times or more. The J gene is TRBJ2-7, the V gene TRBV19; no reliable D call. The CDR3 has 14 amino acids. Trimming took 6 bases from V and 3 from J, leaving 15 bases between them. CDR1 and CDR2 (germline): LNHDA, SQIVND (reference sequence). The CDR3 loop is CASRPTGGVYEQYF. CDR3 bases: TGTGCCAGTAGGCCAACGGGTGGAGTCTACGAGCAGTACTTC.

In its sample, this clonotype was seen once. The V gene is TRBV10-1, the J gene TRBJ2-3; tentative D call: TRBD2 (5 bases). This CDR3 region has 13 residues. V was clipped by 3 bases and J by 3 bases, with 7 bases between them. In germline, CDR1 is WNHNN, CDR2 SYGVQD (reference sequence). The CDR3 is CASSEEGTDTQYF. For the CDR3, the DNA is TGCGCCAGCAGTGAAGAGGGTACAGATACGCAGTATTTT.

This clonotype was counted at least ten times. The chain carries TRBV20-1 and TRBJ1-5; D may be TRBD1 (5 bases). The CDR3 extends over 13 amino acids. Germline assignment: CDR1 DFQATT and CDR2 SNEGSKA (reference sequence). Trimming stripped 3 bases from V and 3 bases from J, with 9 bases between. The DNA for the CDR3 is TGCAGTGCTAGGACGGGACTCAATCAGCCCCAGCATTTT. Amino acids: CSARTGLNQPQHF.

This clonotype has only a few counts. The chain carries TRBV15 and TRBJ1-1; D gene ambiguous. Looked up from germline, CDR1 is LNHNV and CDR2 is YYDKDF (reference sequence). This CDR3 region has 16 residues. V was shortened by 0 bases and J by 0 bases, with 11 bases between the two germline ends. The DNA of the CDR3 is TGTGCCACCAGCAGAGAAGCGGTCGGCATGAACACTGAAGCTTTCTTT. It encodes CATSREAVGMNTEAFF.

The J gene is TRBJ2-7, the V gene TRBV7-3; 9 bases match TRBD1. Trimming took 4 bases from V and 5 from J; bases not matched to a gene: 12. CDR3 length: 16 residues. Looked up from germline, CDR1 is SGHTA and CDR2 is FQGTGA. CDR3 in amino acids: CASSSRGDRVSDEQYF. As DNA, the CDR3 is TGTGCCAGCAGCTCCCGAGGGGACAGGGTGTCGGACGAGCAGTACTTC.